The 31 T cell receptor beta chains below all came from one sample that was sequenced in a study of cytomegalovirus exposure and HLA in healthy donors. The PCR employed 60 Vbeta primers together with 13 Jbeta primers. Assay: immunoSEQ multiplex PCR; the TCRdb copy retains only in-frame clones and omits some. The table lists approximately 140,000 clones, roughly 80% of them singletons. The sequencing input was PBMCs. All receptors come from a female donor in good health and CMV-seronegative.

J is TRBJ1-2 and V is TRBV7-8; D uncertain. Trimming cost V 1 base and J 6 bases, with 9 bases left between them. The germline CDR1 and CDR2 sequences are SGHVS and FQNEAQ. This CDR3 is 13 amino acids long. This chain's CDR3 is CASSLVRGNGYTF. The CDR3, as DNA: TGTGCCAGCAGCTTAGTTCGAGGAAATGGCTACACCTTC.

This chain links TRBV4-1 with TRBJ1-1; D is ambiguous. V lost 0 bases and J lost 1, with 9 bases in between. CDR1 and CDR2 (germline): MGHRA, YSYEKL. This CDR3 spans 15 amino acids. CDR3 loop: CASSQERHPNTEAFF. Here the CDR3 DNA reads TGCGCCAGCAGCCAAGAAAGACACCCGAACACTGAAGCTTTCTTT.

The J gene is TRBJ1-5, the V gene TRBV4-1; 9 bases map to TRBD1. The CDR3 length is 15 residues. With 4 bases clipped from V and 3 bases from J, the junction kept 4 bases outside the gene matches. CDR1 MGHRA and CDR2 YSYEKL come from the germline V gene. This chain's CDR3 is CASSLGQGPNQPQHF. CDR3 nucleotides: TGCGCCAGCAGCCTGGGACAGGGACCCAATCAGCCCCAGCATTTT.

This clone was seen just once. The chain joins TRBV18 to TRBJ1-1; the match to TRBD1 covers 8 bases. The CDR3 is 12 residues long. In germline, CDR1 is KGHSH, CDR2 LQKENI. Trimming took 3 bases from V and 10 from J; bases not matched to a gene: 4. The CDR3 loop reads CASSPDRVGAFF. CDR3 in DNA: TGTGCCAGCTCACCGGACAGGGTAGGAGCTTTCTTT.

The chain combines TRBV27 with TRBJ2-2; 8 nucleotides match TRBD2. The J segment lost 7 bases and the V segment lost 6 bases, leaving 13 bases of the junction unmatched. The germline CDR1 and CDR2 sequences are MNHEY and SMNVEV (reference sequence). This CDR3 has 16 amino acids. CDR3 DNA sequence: TGTGCCAGCAGCCTCACGCCGGGACTAGGAATCGGGGAGCTGTTTTTT. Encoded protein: CASSLTPGLGIGELFF.

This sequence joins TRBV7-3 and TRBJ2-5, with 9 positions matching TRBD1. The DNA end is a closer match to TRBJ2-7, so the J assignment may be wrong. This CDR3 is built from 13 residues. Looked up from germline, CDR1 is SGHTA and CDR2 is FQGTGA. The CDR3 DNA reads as TGTGCCAGCGCGCGGACAGGGGCGTCCGAGCAGTACTTC. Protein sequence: CASARTGASEQYF.

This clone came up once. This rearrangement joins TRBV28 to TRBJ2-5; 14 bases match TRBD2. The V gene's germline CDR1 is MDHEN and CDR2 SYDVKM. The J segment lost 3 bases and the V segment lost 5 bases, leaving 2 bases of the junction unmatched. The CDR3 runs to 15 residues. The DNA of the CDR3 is TGTGCCAGCAGTCTGACTAGCGGGAGGGAAGAGACCCAGTACTTC. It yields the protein CASSLTSGREETQYF.

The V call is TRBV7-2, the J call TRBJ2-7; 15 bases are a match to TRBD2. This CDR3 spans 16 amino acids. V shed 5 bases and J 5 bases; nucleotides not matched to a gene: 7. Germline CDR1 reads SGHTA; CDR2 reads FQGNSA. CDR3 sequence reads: CASSLRTSGGAHEQYF. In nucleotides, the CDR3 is TGTGCCAGCAGCCTTAGGACTAGCGGGGGGGCCCACGAGCAGTACTTC. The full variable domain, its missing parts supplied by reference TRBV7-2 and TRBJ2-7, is GAGVSQSPSNKVTEKGKDVELRCDPISGHTALYWYRQSLGQGLEFLIYFQGNSAPDKSGLPSDRFSAERTGGSVSTLTIQRTQQEDSAVYLCASSLRTSGGAHEQYFGPGTRLTVT.

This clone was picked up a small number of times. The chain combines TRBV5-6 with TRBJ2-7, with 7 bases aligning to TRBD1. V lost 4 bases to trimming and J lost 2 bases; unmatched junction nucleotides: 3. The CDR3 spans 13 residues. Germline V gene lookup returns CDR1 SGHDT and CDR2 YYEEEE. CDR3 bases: TGTGCCAGCAGCACAGGGACAGCCTACGAGCAGTACTTC. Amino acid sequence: CASSTGTAYEQYF.

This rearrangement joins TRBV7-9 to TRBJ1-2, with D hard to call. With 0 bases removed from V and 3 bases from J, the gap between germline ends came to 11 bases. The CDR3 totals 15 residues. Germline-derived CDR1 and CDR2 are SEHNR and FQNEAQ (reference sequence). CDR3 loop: CASSLAAAAHYGYTF. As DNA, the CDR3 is TGTGCCAGCAGCTTAGCGGCGGCGGCTCACTATGGCTACACCTTC.

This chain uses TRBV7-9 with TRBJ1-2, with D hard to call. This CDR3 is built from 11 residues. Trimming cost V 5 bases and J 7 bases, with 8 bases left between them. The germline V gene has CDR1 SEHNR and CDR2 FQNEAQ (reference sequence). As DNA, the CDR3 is TGTGCCAGCAGCAGGGAGGCTGGCTACACCTTC. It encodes CASSREAGYTF.

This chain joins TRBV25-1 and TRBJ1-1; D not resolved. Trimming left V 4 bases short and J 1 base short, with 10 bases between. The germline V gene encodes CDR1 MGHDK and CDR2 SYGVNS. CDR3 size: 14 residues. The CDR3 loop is CASSAYRQNTEAFF. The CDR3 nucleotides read TGTGCCAGCAGTGCTTACAGACAGAACACTGAAGCTTTCTTT.

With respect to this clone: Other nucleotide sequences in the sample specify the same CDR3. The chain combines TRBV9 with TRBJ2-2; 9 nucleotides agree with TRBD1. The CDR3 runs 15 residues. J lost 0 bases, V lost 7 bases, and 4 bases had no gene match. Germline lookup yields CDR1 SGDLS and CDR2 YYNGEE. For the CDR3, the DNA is TGTGCCAGCTCCAGGACAGGGGCGAACACCGGGGAGCTGTTTTTT. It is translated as CASSRTGANTGELFF.

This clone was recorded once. CDR3 residues: CASSPFAGKDEQFF. CDR3 DNA sequence: TGTGCCAGCAGCCCTTTTGCGGGAAAGGATGAGCAGTTCTTC. V and J are TRBV7-9 and TRBJ2-1; D perhaps matches TRBD2 (6 bases). This CDR3 comprises 14 residues. Deletions cut 5 bases from V and 8 bases from J, with 16 bases between. Per germline, CDR1 SEHNR and CDR2 FQNEAQ (reference sequence).

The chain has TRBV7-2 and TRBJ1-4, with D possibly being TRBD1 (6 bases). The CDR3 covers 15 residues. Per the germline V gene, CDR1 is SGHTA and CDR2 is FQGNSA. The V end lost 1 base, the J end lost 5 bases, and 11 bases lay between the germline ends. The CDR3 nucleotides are TGTGCCAGCAGCTTAGACTGGACAGTCAATGAAAAACTGTTTTTT. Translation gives CASSLDWTVNEKLFF.

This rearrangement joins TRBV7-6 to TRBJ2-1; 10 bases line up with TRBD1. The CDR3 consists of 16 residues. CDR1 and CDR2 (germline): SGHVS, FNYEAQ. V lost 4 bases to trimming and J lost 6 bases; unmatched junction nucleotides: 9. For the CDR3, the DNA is TGTGCCAGCAGCTACCGGGGGACAGGGGTGGCCAATGAGCAGTTCTTC. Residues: CASSYRGTGVANEQFF. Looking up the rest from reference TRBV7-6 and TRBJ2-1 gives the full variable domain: GAGVSQSPRYKVTKRGQDVALRCDPISGHVSLYWYRQALGQGPEFLTYFNYEAQQDKSGLPNDRFSAERPEGSISTLTIQRTEQRDSAMYRCASSYRGTGVANEQFFGPGTRLTVL.

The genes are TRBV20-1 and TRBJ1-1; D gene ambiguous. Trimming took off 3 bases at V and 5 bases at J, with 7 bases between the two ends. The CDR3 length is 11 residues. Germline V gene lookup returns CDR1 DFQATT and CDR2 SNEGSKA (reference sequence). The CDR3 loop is CSASQWTEAFF. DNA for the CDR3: TGCAGTGCTAGCCAGTGGACTGAAGCTTTCTTT.

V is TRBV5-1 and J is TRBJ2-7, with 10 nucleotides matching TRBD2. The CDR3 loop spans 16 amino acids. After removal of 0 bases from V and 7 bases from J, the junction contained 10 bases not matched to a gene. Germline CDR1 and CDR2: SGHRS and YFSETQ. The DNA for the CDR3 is TGCGCCAGCAGCTTGGTGTTTCGGTTAGCGGGGGGAGAGCAGTACTTC. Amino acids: CASSLVFRLAGGEQYF.

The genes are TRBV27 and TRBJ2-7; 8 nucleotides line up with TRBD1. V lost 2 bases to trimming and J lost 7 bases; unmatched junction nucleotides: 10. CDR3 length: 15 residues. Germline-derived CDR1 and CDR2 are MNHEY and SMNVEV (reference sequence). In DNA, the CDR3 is TGTGCCAGCAGTTTAGGGGGCCAGGGGGCTCGGGAGCAGTACTTC. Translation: CASSLGGQGAREQYF.

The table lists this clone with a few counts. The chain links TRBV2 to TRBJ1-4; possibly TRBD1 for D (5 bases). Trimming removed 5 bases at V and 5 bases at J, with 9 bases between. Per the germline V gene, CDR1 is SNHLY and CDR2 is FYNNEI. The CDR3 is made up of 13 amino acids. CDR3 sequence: CASSPNRNEKLFF. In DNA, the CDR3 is TGTGCCAGCAGTCCCAACAGGAATGAAAAACTGTTTTTT.

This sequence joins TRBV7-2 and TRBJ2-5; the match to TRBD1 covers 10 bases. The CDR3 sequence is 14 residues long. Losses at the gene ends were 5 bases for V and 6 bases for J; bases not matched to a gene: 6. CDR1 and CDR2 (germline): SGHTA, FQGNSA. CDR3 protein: CASSLDRGHKTQYF. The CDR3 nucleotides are TGTGCCAGCAGCCTCGACAGGGGGCACAAGACCCAGTACTTC.

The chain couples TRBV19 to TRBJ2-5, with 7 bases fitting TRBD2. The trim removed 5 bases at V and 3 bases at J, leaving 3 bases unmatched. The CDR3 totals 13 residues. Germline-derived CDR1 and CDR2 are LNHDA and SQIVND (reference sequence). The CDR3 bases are TGTGCCAGTAGTCGGGGGGAAAAAGAGACCCAGTACTTC. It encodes CASSRGEKETQYF.

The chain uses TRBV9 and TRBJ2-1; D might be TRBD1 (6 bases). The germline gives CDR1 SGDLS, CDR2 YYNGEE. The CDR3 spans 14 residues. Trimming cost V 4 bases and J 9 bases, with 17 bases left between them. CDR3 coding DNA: TGTGCCAGCAGCCCCGTAGGGGGTTATCTTGAGCAGTTCTTC. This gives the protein CASSPVGGYLEQFF.

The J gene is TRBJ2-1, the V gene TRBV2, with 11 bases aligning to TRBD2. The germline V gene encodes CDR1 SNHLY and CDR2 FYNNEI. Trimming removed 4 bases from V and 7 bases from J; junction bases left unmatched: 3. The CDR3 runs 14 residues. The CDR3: CASSGLAGRNEQFF. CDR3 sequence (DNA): TGTGCCAGCAGTGGACTAGCGGGGAGAAATGAGCAGTTCTTC.

The CDR3 here is CASSQSPETGGEQYF. The CDR3 nucleotides read TGCGCCAGCAGCCAAAGTCCCGAGACAGGGGGCGAGCAGTACTTC. The chain couples TRBV4-1 to TRBJ2-7; TRBD1 aligns across 9 bases. Germline assignment: CDR1 MGHRA and CDR2 YSYEKL. Trimming removed 2 bases from V and 6 bases from J; junction bases left unmatched: 8. The CDR3 sequence is 15 residues long.

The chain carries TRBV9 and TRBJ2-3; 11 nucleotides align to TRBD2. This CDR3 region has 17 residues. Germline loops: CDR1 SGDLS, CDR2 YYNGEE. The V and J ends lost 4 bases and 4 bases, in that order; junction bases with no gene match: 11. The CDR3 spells CASSRSSSGGRADTQYF. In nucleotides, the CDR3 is TGTGCCAGCAGCCGTAGTTCTAGCGGGGGGAGAGCAGATACGCAGTATTTT.

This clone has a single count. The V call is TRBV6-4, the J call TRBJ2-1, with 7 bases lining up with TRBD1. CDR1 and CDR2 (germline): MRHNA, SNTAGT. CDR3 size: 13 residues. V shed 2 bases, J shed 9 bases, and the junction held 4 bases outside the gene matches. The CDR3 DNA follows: TGTGCCAGCAGTGACGGCAGGGGGACTGAGCAGTTCTTC. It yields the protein CASSDGRGTEQFF.

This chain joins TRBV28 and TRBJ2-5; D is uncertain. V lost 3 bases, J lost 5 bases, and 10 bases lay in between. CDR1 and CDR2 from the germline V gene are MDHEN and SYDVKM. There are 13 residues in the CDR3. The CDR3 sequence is CASSFWVGETQYF. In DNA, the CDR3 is TGTGCCAGCAGTTTTTGGGTGGGCGAGACCCAGTACTTC.

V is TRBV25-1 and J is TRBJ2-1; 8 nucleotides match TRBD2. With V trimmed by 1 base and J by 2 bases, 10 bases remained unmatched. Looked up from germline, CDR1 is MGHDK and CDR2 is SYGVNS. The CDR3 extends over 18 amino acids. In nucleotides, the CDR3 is TGTGCCAGCAGTGAATTAAGTTGGGGGACTAGAGCCTACAATGAGCAGTTCTTC. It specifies CASSELSWGTRAYNEQFF.

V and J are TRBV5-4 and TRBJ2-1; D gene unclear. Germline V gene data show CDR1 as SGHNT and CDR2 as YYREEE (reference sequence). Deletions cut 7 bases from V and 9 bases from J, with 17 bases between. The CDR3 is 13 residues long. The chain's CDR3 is CASLAIPTGEQFF. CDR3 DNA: TGTGCCAGCTTAGCAATTCCTACGGGTGAGCAGTTCTTC.

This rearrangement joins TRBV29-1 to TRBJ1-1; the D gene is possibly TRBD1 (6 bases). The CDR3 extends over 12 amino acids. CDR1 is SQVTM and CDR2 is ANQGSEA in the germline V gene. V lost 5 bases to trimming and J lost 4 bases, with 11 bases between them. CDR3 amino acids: CSVNRGGTEAFF. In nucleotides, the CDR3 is TGCAGCGTTAACCGAGGGGGCACTGAAGCTTTCTTT.